The 2 T cell receptor beta chains below were found in one sample sequenced in a study of blood T cell repertoires in COVID-19. Assay: immunoSEQ multiplex PCR; the TCRdb copy retains only in-frame clones and omits some. Of roughly 250,000 clones in the sample, approximately 84% were seen once. Sequenced: PBMCs or T cells enriched from blood (not recorded which). Receptors were obtained from a middle-aged woman with acute COVID-19.

The chain employs TRBV27 and TRBJ2-2; TRBD2 matches 9 bases. The CDR3 has 17 residues. CDR1 MNHEY and CDR2 SMNVEV come from the germline V gene (reference sequence). J lost 5 bases, V lost 3 bases, and 10 bases had no gene match. The CDR3, as DNA: TGTGCCAGCAGTTTCTCTAGCGGGGAGCTGGGGACCGGGGAGCTGTTTTTT. Amino acid sequence: CASSFSSGELGTGELFF.

This chain connects TRBV2 to TRBJ2-1; 7 bases match TRBD1. CDR1 is SNHLY, CDR2 FYNNEI, per germline. V shed 7 bases, J shed 5 bases, and the junction held 8 bases outside the gene matches. The CDR3 consists of 14 residues. The CDR3 is CASIRAQGNNEQFF. The CDR3 DNA reads as TGTGCCAGCATCCGGGCACAGGGGAACAATGAGCAGTTCTTC.